A selection of T cell receptor beta chains follows, all from one sample in a study of T cell changes during pregnancy in multiple sclerosis. TCRdb keeps only in-frame clones here, not all; method: immunoSEQ multiplex PCR. The sample lists tens of thousands of clones, roughly nine tenths occurring once. Sequencing used CD4+ T cells from peripheral blood mononuclear cells, obtained in the third trimester of pregnancy. These receptors were taken from a female donor in good health, enrolled as a control in a pregnancy study. Both conserved end residues are part of each CDR3. The D gene is left open where the match is weak. Where a row states a size, it is once, few, many or the class of an expanded clone; other rows omit it.

clone size: -; J gene: TRBJ1-1; V gene: TRBV7-2; D gene: -; CDR3 DNA: TGTGCCAGCAGCCTACCAGGAGGAGGGCTGTCTGAAGCTTTCTTT; CDR3 protein: CASSLPGGGLSEAFF
clone size: -; J gene: TRBJ2-1; V gene: TRBV2; D gene: -; CDR3 DNA: TGTGCCAGCAGTCGCGGACAGTGGCAGTTCTTC; CDR3 protein: CASSRGQWQFF
clone size: -; J gene: TRBJ2-5; V gene: TRBV6-1; D gene: TRBD2; CDR3 DNA: TGTGCCAGCAGTCTAGCGGAGCTGGAGACCCAGTACTTC; CDR3 protein: CASSLAELETQYF
clone size: -; J gene: TRBJ2-7; V gene: TRBV20-1; D gene: -; CDR3 DNA: TGCAGTGCTTCCCAGGGTAACGAGCAGTACTTC; CDR3 protein: CSASQGNEQYF
clone size: -; J gene: TRBJ2-1; V gene: TRBV5-1; D gene: TRBD2; CDR3 DNA: TGCGCCAGCAGCTTCGGGACTAGCGGGGGAACTGAGCAGTTCTTC; CDR3 protein: CASSFGTSGGTEQFF
clone size: once; J gene: TRBJ1-1; V gene: TRBV29-1; D gene: -; CDR3 DNA: TGCAGCGTTAAGGAATTACAGGGACCGAACACTGAAGCTTTCTTT; CDR3 protein: CSVKELQGPNTEAFF
clone size: -; J gene: TRBJ2-7; V gene: TRBV2; D gene: TRBD1; CDR3 DNA: TGTGCCAGCAGCGGGGAAGAGACAGGGAATCGGTACTTC; CDR3 protein: CASSGEETGNRYF
clone size: -; J gene: TRBJ1-1; V gene: TRBV6-5; D gene: TRBD1; CDR3 DNA: TGTGCCAGCAGTTTCCCCGGGACAGGGAACACTGAAGCTTTCTTT; CDR3 protein: CASSFPGTGNTEAFF
clone size: -; J gene: TRBJ1-1; V gene: TRBV5-1; D gene: -; CDR3 DNA: TGCGCCAGCAGCTTCGAGGCTGAAGCTTTCTTT; CDR3 protein: CASSFEAEAFF
clone size: -; J gene: TRBJ2-4; V gene: TRBV5-4; D gene: -; CDR3 DNA: TGTGCCAGCAGCTTTACGGGGGACAAAAACATTCAGTACTTC; CDR3 protein: CASSFTGDKNIQYF
clone size: -; J gene: TRBJ1-1; V gene: TRBV19; D gene: -; CDR3 DNA: TGTGCCAGTAGTCTGGGGGGGGGTGACACTGAAGCTTTCTTT; CDR3 protein: CASSLGGGDTEAFF
clone size: -; J gene: TRBJ1-2; V gene: TRBV20-1; D gene: -; CDR3 DNA: TGCAGTGCTTTGGCCTATGGCTACACCTTC; CDR3 protein: CSALAYGYTF
clone size: -; J gene: TRBJ1-2; V gene: TRBV19; D gene: TRBD1; CDR3 DNA: TGTGCCAGTAGCGCCTCCGGGACAGAGCCTTATGGCTACACCTTC; CDR3 protein: CASSASGTEPYGYTF
clone size: few; J gene: TRBJ2-2; V gene: TRBV19; D gene: -; CDR3 DNA: TGTGCCAGTTCCAGCAGGGTGGTCACCGGGGAGCTGTTTTTT; CDR3 protein: CASSSRVVTGELFF
clone size: -; J gene: TRBJ2-3; V gene: TRBV9; D gene: -; CDR3 DNA: TGTGCCAGCAGCGTCCTAGGCACAGATACGCAGTATTTT; CDR3 protein: CASSVLGTDTQYF
clone size: few; J gene: TRBJ1-1; V gene: TRBV25-1; D gene: -; CDR3 DNA: TGTGCCAGCAGTGCAAACAGGGAGGCTTTCTTT; CDR3 protein: CASSANREAFF
clone size: -; J gene: TRBJ2-1; V gene: TRBV6-1; D gene: TRBD2; CDR3 DNA: TGTGCCAGCAGTGTTGAGCGGGGGGCCTACAATGAGCAGTTCTTC; CDR3 protein: CASSVERGAYNEQFF
clone size: -; J gene: TRBJ2-3; V gene: TRBV6-4; D gene: TRBD2; CDR3 DNA: TGTGCCAGCAGTGACTCGGCGGGGGGGCCGGATACGCAGTATTTT; CDR3 protein: CASSDSAGGPDTQYF
clone size: once; J gene: TRBJ1-6; V gene: TRBV19; D gene: -; CDR3 DNA: TGTGCCAGTAGTATCGACGGGATCAATTCACCCCTCCACTTT; CDR3 protein: CASSIDGINSPLHF
clone size: once; J gene: TRBJ1-1; V gene: TRBV2; D gene: TRBD1; CDR3 DNA: TGTGCCAGCAGTCGGGAGACAGGGGGCTACACTGAAGCTTTCTTT; CDR3 protein: CASSRETGGYTEAFF
clone size: -; J gene: TRBJ2-2; V gene: TRBV9; D gene: TRBD1; CDR3 DNA: TGTGCCAGCAGCGCCCTGACAGGGGACACCGGGGAGCTGTTTTTT; CDR3 protein: CASSALTGDTGELFF
clone size: -; J gene: TRBJ1-4; V gene: TRBV9; D gene: -; CDR3 DNA: TGTGCCAGCAGCCCGAGGGCCGGGGCTAATGAAAAACTGTTTTTT; CDR3 protein: CASSPRAGANEKLFF
clone size: -; J gene: TRBJ1-1; V gene: TRBV7-2; D gene: -; CDR3 DNA: TGTGCCAGCAGCCCCCGACTAACAGGGAGGAACACTGAAGCTTTCTTT; CDR3 protein: CASSPRLTGRNTEAFF
clone size: once; J gene: TRBJ1-1; V gene: TRBV5-4; D gene: -; CDR3 DNA: TGTGCCAGCAGCTTGGATCCGATGAGCGGCACTGAAGCTTTCTTT; CDR3 protein: CASSLDPMSGTEAFF
clone size: -; J gene: TRBJ2-7; V gene: TRBV2; D gene: -; CDR3 DNA: TGTGCCAGCAGTGGGGACAACCGCTACGAGCAGTACTTC; CDR3 protein: CASSGDNRYEQYF
clone size: -; J gene: TRBJ1-4; V gene: TRBV30; D gene: -; CDR3 DNA: TGTGCCTGGAGCCCTACAGGGAAAGGTGCAACTAATGAAAAACTGTTTTTT; CDR3 protein: CAWSPTGKGATNEKLFF
clone size: -; J gene: TRBJ1-6; V gene: TRBV2; D gene: -; CDR3 DNA: TGTGCCAGAGGACTGGGGTATAATTCACCCCTCCACTTT; CDR3 protein: CARGLGYNSPLHF
clone size: -; J gene: TRBJ2-3; V gene: TRBV9; D gene: TRBD1; CDR3 DNA: TGTGCCAGCAGCGTAGGTACAGGGGCTAGCACAGATACGCAGTATTTT; CDR3 protein: CASSVGTGASTDTQYF
clone size: -; J gene: TRBJ1-6; V gene: TRBV30; D gene: TRBD1; CDR3 DNA: TGTGCCTGGAGTTATGTTAAAGGACAGGGAAATTCACCCCTCCACTTT; CDR3 protein: CAWSYVKGQGNSPLHF
clone size: -; J gene: TRBJ1-5; V gene: TRBV19; D gene: -; CDR3 DNA: TGTGCCAGTAGCCCGGGAGGCGGGATTCAGCCCCAGCATTTT; CDR3 protein: CASSPGGGIQPQHF
clone size: -; J gene: TRBJ2-1; V gene: TRBV9; D gene: -; CDR3 DNA: TGTGCCAGCAGCGCTCACAATGAGCAGTTCTTC; CDR3 protein: CASSAHNEQFF
clone size: -; J gene: TRBJ2-3; V gene: TRBV7-9; D gene: -; CDR3 DNA: TGTGCCAGCAGCGCACCCGGGACTCCAAAGGAATCGGATACGCAGTATTTT; CDR3 protein: CASSAPGTPKESDTQYF
clone size: -; J gene: TRBJ2-1; V gene: TRBV7-9; D gene: -; CDR3 DNA: TGTGCCAGCAGCTTAGTTGACGGGGTGGACTCCGTTTACAATGAGCAGTTCTTC; CDR3 protein: CASSLVDGVDSVYNEQFF
clone size: once; J gene: TRBJ2-7; V gene: TRBV2; D gene: TRBD2; CDR3 DNA: TGTGCCAGCAGTGAAGCGCGGGGGGGCGGCGAGCAGTACTTC; CDR3 protein: CASSEARGGGEQYF
clone size: -; J gene: TRBJ1-6; V gene: TRBV14; D gene: -; CDR3 DNA: TGTGCCAGCAGCCAAGCCCCCGGACACGGCGCTAATTCACCCCTCCACTTT; CDR3 protein: CASSQAPGHGANSPLHF
clone size: -; J gene: TRBJ1-2; V gene: TRBV30; D gene: TRBD1; CDR3 DNA: TGTGCCTGGACTCTGGGACAGGGGGCTGGGGTTTATGGCTACACCTTC; CDR3 protein: CAWTLGQGAGVYGYTF
clone size: -; J gene: TRBJ2-2; V gene: TRBV7-2; D gene: TRBD1; CDR3 DNA: TGTGCCAGCAGCGCAACAGGGGGGAACACCGGGGAGCTGTTTTTT; CDR3 protein: CASSATGGNTGELFF